This TCR beta chain was found in a study of CD8 T cells in Susac syndrome. After extraction with the RNeasy kit, roughly 0.5 to 1 ug of the RNA was reverse transcribed using random hexamers. TCRdb re-called the immunoSEQ multiplex PCR reads with MiXCR, one entry per CDR3 protein. The table lists 150,000 or so distinct CDR3 sequences, around 96% of them singletons, with 0.16% in the top ten. The CDR3 is 17 residues long. Per germline, CDR1 SGHAT and CDR2 FQNNGV. V dropped 0 bases and J dropped 4; count of bases not matched to a gene: 10. The chain recombines TRBV11-2 with TRBJ2-5; 8 nucleotides agree with TRBD2. The TCR comes from a human donor with Susac syndrome. Sequencing input: CD4+ T cells from PBMCs. CDR3 in DNA: TGTGCCAGCAGCTTAGATCTTCGGCGGGGGGTCGGAGAGACCCAGTACTTC. It encodes CASSLDLRRGVGETQYF. The full variable domain, in which reference TRBV11-2 and TRBJ2-5 provide the parts outside the CDR3, is EAGVAQSPRYKIIEKRQSVAFWCNPISGHATLYWYQQILGQGPKLLIQFQNNGVVDDSQLPKDRFSAERLKGVDSTLKIQPAKLEDSAVYLCASSLDLRRGVGETQYFGPGTRLLVL.